Given below is one TCR beta chain in context. As yet, its antigen is unknown. The sample's time point: newly diagnosed GD, antithyroid drugs for less than 3 months. Isolated PBMC RNA provided the starting material for the TCR library. The TCR beta library used iRepertoire HTBI primers with Arm-PCR amplification of CDR3. TCRdb fed the multiplex PCR reads into MiXCR, producing one record per CDR3 protein. The sample shows 530,000 or so distinct CDR3 sequences, approximately 13% of them seen only once. This sample is part of a study of regulatory T cells in long-lasting Graves disease. Study observations and caveats: Having only a small sample size may have limited accuracy. TRBV28, TRBJ1-2 and TRBJ2-5 emerged as the favored segments in persistent disease.

The germline V and J ends were trimmed by 5 bases and 6 bases, with 5 bases remaining between them. The CDR3 loop spans 12 amino acids. Germline V gives CDR1 LNHDA, CDR2 SQIVND (reference sequence). A further study also used this sample, focusing on T cells in Graves' hyperthyroidism and ophthalmopathy. That paper notes: Lactation, pregnancy, other autoimmune disease or uncontrolled infection led to exclusion of patients.

The specimen comprised peripheral blood mononuclear cells (PBMCs), sampled at new diagnosis, from a patient treated with antithyroid drugs. The origin of this receptor is a young man with Graves disease. This rearrangement joins TRBV19 to TRBJ1-6; D unclear. The DNA of the CDR3 is TGTGCCAGTAGTGTCGCTAATTCACCCCTCCACTTT. It codes for CASSVANSPLHF.